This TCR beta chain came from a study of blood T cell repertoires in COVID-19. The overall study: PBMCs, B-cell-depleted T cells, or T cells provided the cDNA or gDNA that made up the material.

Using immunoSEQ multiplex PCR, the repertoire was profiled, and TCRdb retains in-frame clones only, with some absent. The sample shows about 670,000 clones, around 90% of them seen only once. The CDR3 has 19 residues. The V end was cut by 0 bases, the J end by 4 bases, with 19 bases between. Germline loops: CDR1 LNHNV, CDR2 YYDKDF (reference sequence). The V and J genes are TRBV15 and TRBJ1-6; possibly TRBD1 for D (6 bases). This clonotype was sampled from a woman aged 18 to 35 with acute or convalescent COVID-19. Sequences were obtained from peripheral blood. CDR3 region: CATSRDGPAGAGYNSPLHF. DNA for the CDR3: TGTGCCACCAGCAGAGATGGGCCAGCGGGGGCGGGATATAATTCACCCCTCCACTTT.